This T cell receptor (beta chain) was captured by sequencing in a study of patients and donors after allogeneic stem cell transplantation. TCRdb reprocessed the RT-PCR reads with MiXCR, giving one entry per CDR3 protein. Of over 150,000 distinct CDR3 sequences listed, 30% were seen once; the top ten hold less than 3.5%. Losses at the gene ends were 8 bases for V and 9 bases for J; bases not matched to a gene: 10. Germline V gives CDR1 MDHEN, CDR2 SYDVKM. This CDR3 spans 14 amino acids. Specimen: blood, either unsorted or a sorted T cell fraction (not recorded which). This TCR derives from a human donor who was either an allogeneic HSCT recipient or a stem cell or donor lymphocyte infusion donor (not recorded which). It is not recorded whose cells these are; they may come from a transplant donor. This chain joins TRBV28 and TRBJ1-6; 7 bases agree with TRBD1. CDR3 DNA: TGTGCCAGCGGGGTACAGGGGATTGGTTCACCCCTCCACTTT. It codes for CASGVQGIGSPLHF. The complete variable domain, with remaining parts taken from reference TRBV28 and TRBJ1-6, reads DVKVTQSSRYLVKRTGEKVFLECVQDMDHENMFWYRQDPGLGLRLIYFSYDVKMKEKGDIPEGYSVSREKKERFSLILESASTNQTSMYLCASGVQGIGSPLHFGNGTRLTVT.